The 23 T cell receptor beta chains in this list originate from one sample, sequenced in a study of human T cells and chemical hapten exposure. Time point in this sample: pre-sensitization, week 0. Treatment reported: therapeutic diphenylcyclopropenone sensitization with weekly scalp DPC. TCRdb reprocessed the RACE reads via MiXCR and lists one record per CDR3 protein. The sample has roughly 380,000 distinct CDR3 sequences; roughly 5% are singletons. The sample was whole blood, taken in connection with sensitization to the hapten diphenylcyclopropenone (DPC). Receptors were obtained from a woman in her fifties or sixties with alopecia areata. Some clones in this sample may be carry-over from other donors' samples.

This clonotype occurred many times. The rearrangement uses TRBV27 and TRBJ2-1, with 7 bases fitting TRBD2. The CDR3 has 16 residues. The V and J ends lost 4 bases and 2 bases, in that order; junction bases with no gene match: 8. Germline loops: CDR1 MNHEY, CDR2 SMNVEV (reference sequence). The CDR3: CASSSLREGTYNEQFF. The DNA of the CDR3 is TGTGCCAGCAGTTCCCTCAGGGAGGGAACCTACAATGAGCAGTTCTTC.

The CDR3 reads CATSGGTSGDTQYF. For the CDR3, the DNA is TGTGCCACCAGCGGCGGGACTAGCGGGGATACGCAGTATTTT. The rearrangement uses TRBV15 and TRBJ2-3; 12 nucleotides agree with TRBD2. The CDR3 sequence is 14 residues long. Germline V gene data show CDR1 as LNHNV and CDR2 as YYDKDF (reference sequence). The ends lost 5 bases at V and 6 bases at J; junction bases unmatched: 3.

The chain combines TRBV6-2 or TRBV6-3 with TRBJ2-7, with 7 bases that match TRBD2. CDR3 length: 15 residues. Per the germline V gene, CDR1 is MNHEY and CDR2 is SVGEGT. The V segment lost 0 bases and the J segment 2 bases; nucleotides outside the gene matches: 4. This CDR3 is CASSYSASGPYEQYF. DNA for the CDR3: TGTGCCAGCAGTTACTCGGCTAGCGGCCCCTACGAGCAGTACTTC.

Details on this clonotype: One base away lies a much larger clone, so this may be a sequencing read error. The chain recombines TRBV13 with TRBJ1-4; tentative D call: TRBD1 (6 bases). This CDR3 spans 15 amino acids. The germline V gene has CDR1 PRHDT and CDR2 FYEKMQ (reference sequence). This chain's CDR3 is CASSLGGGDAEILFF. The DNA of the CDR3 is TGTGCCAGCAGCTTAGGGGGGGGCGACGCCGAAATACTGTTTTTT.

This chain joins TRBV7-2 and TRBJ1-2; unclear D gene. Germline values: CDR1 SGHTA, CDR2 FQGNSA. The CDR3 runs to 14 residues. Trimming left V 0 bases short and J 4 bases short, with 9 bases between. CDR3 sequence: CASSLALLAYGYTF. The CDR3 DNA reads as TGTGCCAGCAGCTTAGCGCTTTTAGCCTATGGCTACACCTTC.

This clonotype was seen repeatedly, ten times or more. CDR3 sequence (DNA): TGCAGCGTTGACTCCGGGGCCGAGCAGTTCTTC. Encoded protein: CSVDSGAEQFF. The chain has TRBV29-1 and TRBJ2-1; either TRBD1 or TRBD2 may supply D (5 bases each). The CDR3 is made up of 11 amino acids. In germline, CDR1 is SQVTM, CDR2 ANQGSEA. Deletions cut 3 bases from V and 10 bases from J, with 10 bases between.

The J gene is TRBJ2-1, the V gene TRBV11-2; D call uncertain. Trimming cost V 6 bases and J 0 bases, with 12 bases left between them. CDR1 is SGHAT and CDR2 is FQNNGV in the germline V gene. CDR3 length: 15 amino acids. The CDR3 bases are TGTGCCAGCAGACCGTATAGCAGCTCCTACAATGAGCAGTTCTTC. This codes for CASRPYSSSYNEQFF.

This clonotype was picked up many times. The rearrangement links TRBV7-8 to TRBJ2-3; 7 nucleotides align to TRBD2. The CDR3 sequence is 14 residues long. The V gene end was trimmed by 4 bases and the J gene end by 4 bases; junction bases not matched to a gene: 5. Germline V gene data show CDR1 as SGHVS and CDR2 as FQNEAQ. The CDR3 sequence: CASSSFGGADTQYF. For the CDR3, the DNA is TGTGCCAGCAGCTCATTTGGGGGGGCAGATACGCAGTATTTT. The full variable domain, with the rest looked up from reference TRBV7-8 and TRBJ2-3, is GAGVSQSPRYKVAKRGQDVALRCDPISGHVSLFWYQQALGQGPEFLTYFQNEAQLDKSGLPSDRFFAERPEGSVSTLKIQRTQQEDSAVYLCASSSFGGADTQYFGPGTRLTVL.

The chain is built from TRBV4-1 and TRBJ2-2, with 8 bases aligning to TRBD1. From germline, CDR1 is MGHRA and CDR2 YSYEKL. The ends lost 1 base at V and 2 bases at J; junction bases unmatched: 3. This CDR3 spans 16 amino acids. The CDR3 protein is CASSQAQGANTGELFF. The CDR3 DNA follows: TGCGCCAGCAGCCAAGCTCAGGGGGCCAACACCGGGGAGCTGTTTTTT.

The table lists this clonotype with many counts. The CDR3 coding sequence is TGTGCCAGCAGAGGACGGAGTCGGGTGGATACGCAGTATTTT. Translating gives CASRGRSRVDTQYF. This chain connects TRBV2 to TRBJ2-3; D call uncertain. This CDR3 comprises 14 residues. V was shortened by 6 bases and J by 6 bases, with 16 bases between the two germline ends. CDR1 and CDR2 (germline): SNHLY, FYNNEI. The full variable domain, rest sourced from reference TRBV2 and TRBJ2-3, is EPEVTQTPSHQVTQMGQEVILRCVPISNHLYFYWYRQILGQKVEFLVSFYNNEISEKSEIFDDQFSVERPDGSNFTLKIRSTKLEDSAMYFCASRGRSRVDTQYFGPGTRLTVL.

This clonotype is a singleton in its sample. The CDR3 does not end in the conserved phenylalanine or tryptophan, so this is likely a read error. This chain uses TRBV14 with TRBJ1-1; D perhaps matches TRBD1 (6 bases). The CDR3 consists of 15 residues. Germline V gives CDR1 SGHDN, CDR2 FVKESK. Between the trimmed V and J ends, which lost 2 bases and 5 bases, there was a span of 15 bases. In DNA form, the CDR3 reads TGTGCCAGCAGCCAACAAACAGGGAGGTTAACTGAAGCTTTCTCT. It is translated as CASSQQTGRLTEAFS.

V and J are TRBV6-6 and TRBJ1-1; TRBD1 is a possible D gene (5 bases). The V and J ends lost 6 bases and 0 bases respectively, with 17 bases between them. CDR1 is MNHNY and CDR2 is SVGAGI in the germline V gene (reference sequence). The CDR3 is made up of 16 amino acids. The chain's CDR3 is CASSDRSSRMNTEAFF. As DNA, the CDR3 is TGTGCCAGCAGCGACAGATCATCCCGTATGAACACTGAAGCTTTCTTT.

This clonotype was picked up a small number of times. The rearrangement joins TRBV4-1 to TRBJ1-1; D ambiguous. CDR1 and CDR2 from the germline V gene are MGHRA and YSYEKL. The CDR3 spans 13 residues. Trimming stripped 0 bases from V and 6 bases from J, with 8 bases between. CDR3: CASSQDSRAEAFF. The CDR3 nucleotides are TGCGCCAGCAGCCAAGATTCTCGCGCTGAAGCTTTCTTT.

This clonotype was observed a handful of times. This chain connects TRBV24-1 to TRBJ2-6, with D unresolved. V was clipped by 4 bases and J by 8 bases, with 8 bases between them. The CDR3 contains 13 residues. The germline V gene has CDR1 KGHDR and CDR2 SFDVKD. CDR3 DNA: TGTGCCACCAGTGAACTTGGATCCAACGTCCTGACTTTC. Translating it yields CATSELGSNVLTF.

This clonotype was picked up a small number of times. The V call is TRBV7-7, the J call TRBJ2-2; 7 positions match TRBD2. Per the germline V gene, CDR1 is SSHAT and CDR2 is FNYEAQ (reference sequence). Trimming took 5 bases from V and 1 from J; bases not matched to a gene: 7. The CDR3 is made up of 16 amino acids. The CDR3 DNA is TGTGCCAGCAGCCCCGGGGGAGGGGTGAACACCGGGGAGCTGTTTTTT. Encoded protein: CASSPGGGVNTGELFF.

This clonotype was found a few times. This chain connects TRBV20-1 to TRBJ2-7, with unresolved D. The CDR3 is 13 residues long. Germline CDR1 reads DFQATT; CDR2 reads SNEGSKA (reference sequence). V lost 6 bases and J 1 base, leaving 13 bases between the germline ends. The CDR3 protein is CSAPDGSSYEQYF. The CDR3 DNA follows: TGCAGTGCCCCGGACGGCTCGTCCTACGAGCAGTACTTC.

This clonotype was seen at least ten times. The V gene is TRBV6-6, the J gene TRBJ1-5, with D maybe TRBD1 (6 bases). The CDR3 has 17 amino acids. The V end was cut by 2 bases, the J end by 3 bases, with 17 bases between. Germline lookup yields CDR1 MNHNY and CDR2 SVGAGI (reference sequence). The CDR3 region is CASSYPVFRQVNQPQHF. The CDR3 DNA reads TGTGCCAGCAGTTACCCGGTCTTTCGACAGGTCAATCAGCCCCAGCATTTT.

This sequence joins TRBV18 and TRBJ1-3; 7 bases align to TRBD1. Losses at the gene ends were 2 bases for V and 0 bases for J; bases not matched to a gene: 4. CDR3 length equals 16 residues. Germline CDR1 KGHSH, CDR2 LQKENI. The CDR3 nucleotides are TGTGCCAGCTCACCAGGGACAGCAAGCTCTGGAAACACCATATATTTT. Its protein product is CASSPGTASSGNTIYF.

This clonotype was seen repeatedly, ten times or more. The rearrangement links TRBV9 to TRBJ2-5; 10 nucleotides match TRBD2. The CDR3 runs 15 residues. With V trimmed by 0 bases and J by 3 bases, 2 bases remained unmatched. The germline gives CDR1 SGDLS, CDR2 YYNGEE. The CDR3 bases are TGTGCCAGCAGCGTAGTCAGCGGGGGGGAAGAGACCCAGTACTTC. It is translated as CASSVVSGGEETQYF.

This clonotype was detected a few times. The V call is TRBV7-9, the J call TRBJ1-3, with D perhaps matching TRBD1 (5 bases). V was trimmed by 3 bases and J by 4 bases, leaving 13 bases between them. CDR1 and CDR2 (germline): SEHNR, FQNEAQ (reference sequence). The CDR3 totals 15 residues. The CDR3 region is CASSFETVAGNTIYF. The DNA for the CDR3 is TGTGCCAGCAGCTTCGAGACAGTGGCAGGAAACACCATATATTTT.

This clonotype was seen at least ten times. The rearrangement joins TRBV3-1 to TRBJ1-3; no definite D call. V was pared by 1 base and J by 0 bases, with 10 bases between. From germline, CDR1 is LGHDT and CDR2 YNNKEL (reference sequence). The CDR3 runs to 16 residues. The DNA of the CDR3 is TGTGCCAGCAGCCAAGGGGCCAGGTCCTCTGGAAACACCATATATTTT. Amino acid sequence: CASSQGARSSGNTIYF.

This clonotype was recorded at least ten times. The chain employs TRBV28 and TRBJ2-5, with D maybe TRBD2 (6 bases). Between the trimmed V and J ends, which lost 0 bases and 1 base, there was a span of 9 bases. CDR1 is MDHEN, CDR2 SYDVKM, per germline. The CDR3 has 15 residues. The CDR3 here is CASSLWAGTQETQYF. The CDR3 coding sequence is TGTGCCAGCAGTTTATGGGCGGGAACCCAAGAGACCCAGTACTTC.

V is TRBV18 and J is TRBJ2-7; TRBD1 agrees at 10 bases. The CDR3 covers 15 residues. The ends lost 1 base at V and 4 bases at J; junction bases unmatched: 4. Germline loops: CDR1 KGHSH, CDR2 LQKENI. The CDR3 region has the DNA TGTGCCAGCTCACCACTCCGGGACAGGGGATACGAGCAGTACTTC. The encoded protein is CASSPLRDRGYEQYF.